Ten or more counts support the clone carrying this TCR beta chain. The sample belongs to a study of patients and donors after allogeneic stem cell transplantation. TCRdb itself ran the RT-PCR reads through MiXCR, one entry per CDR3 protein. Here the sample spans 920,000 or so distinct CDR3 sequences, under 20% being singletons. This CDR3 contains 15 residues. V lost 10 bases and J 0 bases, leaving 15 bases between the germline ends. V gene TRBV12-3 or TRBV12-4 combines with J gene TRBJ2-2; tentatively, D is TRBD2 (7 bases). The clonotype comes from a human donor who was either an allogeneic HSCT recipient or a stem cell or donor lymphocyte infusion donor (not recorded which). It is not recorded whose cells these are; they may come from a transplant donor. Sequenced sample: blood, either unsorted or a sorted T cell fraction (not recorded which). The CDR3 protein is CATEAGHPNTGELFF. The CDR3, as DNA: TGTGCCACCGAAGCGGGACACCCGAACACCGGGGAGCTGTTTTTT.